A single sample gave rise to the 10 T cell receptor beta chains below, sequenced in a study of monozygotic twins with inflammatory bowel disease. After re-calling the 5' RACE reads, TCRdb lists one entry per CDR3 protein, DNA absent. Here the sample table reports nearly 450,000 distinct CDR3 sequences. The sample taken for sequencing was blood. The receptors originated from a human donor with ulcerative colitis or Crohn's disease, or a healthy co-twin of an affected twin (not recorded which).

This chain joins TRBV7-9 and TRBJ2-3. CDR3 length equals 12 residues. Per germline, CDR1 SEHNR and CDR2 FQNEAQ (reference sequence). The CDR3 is CASSFMADTQYF.

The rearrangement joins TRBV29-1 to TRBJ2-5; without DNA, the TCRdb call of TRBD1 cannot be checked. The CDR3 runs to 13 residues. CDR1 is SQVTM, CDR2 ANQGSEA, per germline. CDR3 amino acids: CSVVTGGMETQYF.

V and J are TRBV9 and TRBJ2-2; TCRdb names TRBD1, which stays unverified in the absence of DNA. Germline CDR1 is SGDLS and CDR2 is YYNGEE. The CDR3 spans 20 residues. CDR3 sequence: CASSVGTGTGSSSRTGELFF.

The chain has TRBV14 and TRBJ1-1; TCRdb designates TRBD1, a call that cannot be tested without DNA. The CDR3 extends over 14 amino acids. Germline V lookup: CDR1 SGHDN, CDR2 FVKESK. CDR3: CASSPLTGRTEAFF.

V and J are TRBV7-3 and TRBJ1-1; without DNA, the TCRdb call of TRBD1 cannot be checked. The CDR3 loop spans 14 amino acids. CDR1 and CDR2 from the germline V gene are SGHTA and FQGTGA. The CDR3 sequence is CASRRDRGSTEAFF.

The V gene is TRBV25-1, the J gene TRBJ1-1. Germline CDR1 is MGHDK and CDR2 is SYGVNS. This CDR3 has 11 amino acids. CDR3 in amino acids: CASSVSEEAFF.

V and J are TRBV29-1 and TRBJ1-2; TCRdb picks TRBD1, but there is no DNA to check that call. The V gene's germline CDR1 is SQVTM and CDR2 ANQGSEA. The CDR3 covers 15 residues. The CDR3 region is CSAILSGGGNYGYTF. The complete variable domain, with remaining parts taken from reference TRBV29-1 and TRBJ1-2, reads SAVISQKPSRDICQRGTSLTIQCQVDSQVTMMFWYRQQPGQSLTLIATANQGSEATYESGFVIDKFPISRPNLTFSTLTVSNMSPEDSSIYLCSAILSGGGNYGYTFGSGTRLTVV.

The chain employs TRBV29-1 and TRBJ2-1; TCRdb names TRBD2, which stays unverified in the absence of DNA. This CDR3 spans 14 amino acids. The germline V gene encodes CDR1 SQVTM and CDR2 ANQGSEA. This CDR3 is CSAPPAGVYNEQFF.

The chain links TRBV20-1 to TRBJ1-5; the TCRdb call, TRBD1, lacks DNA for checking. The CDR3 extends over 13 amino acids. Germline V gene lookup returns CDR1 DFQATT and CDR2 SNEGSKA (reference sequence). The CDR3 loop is CSAARGVNQPQHF.

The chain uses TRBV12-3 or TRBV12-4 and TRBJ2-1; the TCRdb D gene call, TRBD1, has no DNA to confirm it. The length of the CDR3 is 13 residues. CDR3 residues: CASRLQQGYEQFF.